This record concerns one T cell receptor beta chain sequence. As yet, its antigen is unknown. This record comes from a study of type 1 regulatory T cells. Study as a whole: T-allo10 is a Tr1-enriched, alloantigen-specific CD4 T cell product made in vitro.

The graft donor-derived T-allo10 cells reportedly recognize host alloantigens, are anergic, and suppress alloantigen-specifically. MiXCR was run by TCRdb on the reads, yielding one entry per CDR3 protein. This table has about 68,000 distinct CDR3 sequences, 50% to 70% appearing once. The sequenced sample consisted of cultured T cells, either the whole culture or a sorted T cell fraction (not recorded which). This sample's subset: Tr1-enriched cell product generated in vitro against host alloantigens. The receptor comes from a human donor in good health.

The CDR3: CASSPHIPGLAAEADTQYF. The CDR3 DNA reads TGTGCCAGCAGTCCCCACATCCCGGGACTAGCGGCCGAGGCAGATACGCAGTATTTT. The V call is TRBV12-3 or TRBV12-4, the J call TRBJ2-3, with 11 nucleotides matching TRBD2. The ends lost 5 bases at V and 4 bases at J; junction bases unmatched: 17. The CDR3 runs to 19 residues.